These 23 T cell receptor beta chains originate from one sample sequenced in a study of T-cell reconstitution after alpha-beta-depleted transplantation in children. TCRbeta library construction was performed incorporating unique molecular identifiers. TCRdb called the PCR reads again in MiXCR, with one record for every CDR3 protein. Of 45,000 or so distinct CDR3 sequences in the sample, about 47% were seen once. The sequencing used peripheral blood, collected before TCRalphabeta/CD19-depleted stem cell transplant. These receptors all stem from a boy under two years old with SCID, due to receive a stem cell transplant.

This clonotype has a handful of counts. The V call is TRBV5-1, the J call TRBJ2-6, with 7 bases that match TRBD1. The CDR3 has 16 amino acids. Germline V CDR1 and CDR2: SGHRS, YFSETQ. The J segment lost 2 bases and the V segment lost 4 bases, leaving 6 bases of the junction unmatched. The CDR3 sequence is CASSPGQETGANVLTF. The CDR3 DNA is TGCGCCAGCAGCCCAGGACAGGAAACTGGGGCCAACGTCCTGACTTTC.

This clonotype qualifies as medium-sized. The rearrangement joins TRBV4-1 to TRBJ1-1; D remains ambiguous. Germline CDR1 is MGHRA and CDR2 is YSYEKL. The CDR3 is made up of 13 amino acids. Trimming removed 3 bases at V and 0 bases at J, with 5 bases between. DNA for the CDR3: TGCGCCAGCAGCCACGGTGTGAACACTGAAGCTTTCTTT. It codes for CASSHGVNTEAFF.

The CDR3 region has the DNA TGCGCCAGCAGCCAAGCGCTGTCGGGGGGGCCTAATGGCACAGATACGCAGTATTTT. This translates into CASSQALSGGPNGTDTQYF. This chain links TRBV4-1 with TRBJ2-3; 8 positions match TRBD2. The CDR3 extends over 19 amino acids. J lost 1 base, V lost 1 base, and 13 bases had no gene match. Germline V CDR1 and CDR2: MGHRA, YSYEKL.

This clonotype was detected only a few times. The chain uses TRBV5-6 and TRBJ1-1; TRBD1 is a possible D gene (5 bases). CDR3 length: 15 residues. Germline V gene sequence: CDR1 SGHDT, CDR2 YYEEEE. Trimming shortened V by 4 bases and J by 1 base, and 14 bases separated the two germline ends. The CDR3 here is CASSPIGVKNTEAFF. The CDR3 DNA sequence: TGTGCCAGCAGCCCCATAGGGGTTAAGAACACTGAAGCTTTCTTT.

The CDR3 DNA reads TGCAGCGTTGAGGGGACAGGGGCCTACAATGAGCAGTTCTTC. As protein: CSVEGTGAYNEQFF. The chain recombines TRBV29-1 with TRBJ2-1; 10 bases agree with TRBD1. V shed 3 bases and J 2 bases; nucleotides not matched to a gene: 1. The CDR3 loop spans 14 amino acids. Per the germline V gene, CDR1 is SQVTM and CDR2 is ANQGSEA.

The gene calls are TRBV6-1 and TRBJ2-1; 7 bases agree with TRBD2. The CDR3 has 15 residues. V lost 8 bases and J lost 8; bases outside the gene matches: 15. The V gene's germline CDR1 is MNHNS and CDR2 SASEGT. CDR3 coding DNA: TGTGCCAGCGCGAGGACTAGGGAATTTTTCCATGAGCAGTTCTTC. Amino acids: CASARTREFFHEQFF.

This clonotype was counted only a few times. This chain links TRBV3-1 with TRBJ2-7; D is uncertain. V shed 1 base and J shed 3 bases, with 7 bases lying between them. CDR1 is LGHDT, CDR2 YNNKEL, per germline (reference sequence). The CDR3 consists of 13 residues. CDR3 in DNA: TGTGCCAGCAGCCAAGGATTTTACTACGAGCAGTACTTC. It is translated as CASSQGFYYEQYF.

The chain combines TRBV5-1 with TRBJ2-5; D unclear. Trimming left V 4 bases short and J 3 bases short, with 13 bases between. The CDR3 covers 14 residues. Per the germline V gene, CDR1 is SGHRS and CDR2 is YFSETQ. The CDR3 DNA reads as TGCGCCAGCAGCCAGTCAACGTCGGAAGAGACCCAGTACTTC. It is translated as CASSQSTSEETQYF.

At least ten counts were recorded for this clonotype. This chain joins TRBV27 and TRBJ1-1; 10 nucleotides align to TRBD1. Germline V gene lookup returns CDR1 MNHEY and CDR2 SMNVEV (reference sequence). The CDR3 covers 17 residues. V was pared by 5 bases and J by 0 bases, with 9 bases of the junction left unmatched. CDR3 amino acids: CASSPRGQGLMNTEAFF. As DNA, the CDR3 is TGTGCCAGCAGTCCGAGGGGACAGGGGCTCATGAACACTGAAGCTTTCTTT.

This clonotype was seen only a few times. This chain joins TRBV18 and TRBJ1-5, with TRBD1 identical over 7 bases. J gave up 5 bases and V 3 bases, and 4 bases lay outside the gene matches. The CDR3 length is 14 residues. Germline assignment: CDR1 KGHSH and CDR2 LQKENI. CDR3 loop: CASSPTGADQPQHF. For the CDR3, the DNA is TGTGCCAGCTCACCCACAGGGGCTGATCAGCCCCAGCATTTT.

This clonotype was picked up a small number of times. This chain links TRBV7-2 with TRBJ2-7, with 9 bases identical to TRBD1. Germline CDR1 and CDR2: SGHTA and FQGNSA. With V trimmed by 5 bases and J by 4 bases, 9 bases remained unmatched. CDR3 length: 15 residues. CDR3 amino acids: CASSPHGGQGYEQYF. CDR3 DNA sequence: TGTGCCAGCAGCCCGCACGGGGGACAGGGTTACGAGCAGTACTTC.

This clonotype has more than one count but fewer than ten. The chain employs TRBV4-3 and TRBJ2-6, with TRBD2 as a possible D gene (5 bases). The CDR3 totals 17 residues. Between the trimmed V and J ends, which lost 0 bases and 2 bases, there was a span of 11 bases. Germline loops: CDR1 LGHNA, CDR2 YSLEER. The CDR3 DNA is TGCGCCAGCAGCCAAGATGTCGGGGTGGCTGGGGCCAACGTCCTGACTTTC. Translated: CASSQDVGVAGANVLTF.

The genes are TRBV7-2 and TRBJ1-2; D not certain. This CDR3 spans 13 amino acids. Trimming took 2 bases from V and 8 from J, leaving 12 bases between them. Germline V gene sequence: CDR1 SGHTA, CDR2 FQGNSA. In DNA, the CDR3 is TGTGCCAGCAGCTTAAACCACCCGTCCGGCTACACCTTC. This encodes CASSLNHPSGYTF.

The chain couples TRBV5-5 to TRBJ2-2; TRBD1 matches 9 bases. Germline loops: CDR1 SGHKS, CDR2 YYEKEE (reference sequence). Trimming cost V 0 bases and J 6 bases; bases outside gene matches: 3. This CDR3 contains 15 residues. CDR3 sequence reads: CASSLVQGAAGELFF. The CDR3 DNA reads TGTGCCAGCAGCTTGGTACAGGGGGCTGCCGGGGAGCTGTTTTTT.

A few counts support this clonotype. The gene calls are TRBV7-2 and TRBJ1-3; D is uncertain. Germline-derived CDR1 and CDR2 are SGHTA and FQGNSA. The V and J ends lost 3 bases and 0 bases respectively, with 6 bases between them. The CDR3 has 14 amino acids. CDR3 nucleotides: TGTGCCAGCAGCTTGGCAGTCTCTGGAAACACCATATATTTT. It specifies CASSLAVSGNTIYF.

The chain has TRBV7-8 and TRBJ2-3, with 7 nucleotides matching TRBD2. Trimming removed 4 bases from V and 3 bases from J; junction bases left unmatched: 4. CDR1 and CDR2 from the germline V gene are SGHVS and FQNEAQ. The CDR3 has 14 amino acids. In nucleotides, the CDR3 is TGTGCCAGCAGCTCATTTAGCGGGACAGATACGCAGTATTTT. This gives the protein CASSSFSGTDTQYF.

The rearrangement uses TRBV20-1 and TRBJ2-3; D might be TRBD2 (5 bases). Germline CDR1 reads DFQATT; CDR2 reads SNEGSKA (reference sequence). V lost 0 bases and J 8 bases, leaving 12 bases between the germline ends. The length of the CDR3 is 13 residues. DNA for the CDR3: TGCAGTGCTAGAGATTCCGTAAGCGGTACGCAGTATTTT. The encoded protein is CSARDSVSGTQYF.

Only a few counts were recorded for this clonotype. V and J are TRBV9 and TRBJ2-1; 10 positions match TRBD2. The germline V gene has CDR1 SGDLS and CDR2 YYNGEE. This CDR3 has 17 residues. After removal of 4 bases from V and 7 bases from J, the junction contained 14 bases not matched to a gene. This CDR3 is CASSPQIAGGHRNEQFF. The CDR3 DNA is TGTGCCAGCAGCCCGCAAATAGCGGGGGGCCACCGGAATGAGCAGTTCTTC. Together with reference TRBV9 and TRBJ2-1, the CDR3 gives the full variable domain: DSGVTQTPKHLITATGQRVTLRCSPRSGDLSVYWYQQSLDQGLQFLIQYYNGEERAKGNILERFSAQQFPDLHSELNLSSLELGDSALYFCASSPQIAGGHRNEQFFGPGTRLTVL.

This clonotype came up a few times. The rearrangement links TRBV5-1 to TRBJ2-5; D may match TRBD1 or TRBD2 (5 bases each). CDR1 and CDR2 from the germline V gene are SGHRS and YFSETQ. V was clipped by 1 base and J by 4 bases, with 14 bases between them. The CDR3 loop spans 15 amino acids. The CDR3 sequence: CASSLLGSGPETQYF. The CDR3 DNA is TGCGCCAGCAGCTTGTTGGGGTCGGGGCCAGAGACCCAGTACTTC.

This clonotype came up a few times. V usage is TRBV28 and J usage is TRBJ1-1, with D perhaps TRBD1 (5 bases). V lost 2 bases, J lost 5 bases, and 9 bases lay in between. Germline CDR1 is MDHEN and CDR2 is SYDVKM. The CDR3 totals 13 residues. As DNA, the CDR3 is TGTGCCAGCAGTTTACGGGGGGGGACTGAAGCTTTCTTT. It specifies CASSLRGGTEAFF.

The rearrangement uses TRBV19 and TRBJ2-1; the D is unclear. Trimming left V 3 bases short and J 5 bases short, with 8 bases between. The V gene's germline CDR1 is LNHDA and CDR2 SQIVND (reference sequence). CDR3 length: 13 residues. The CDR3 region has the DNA TGTGCCAGTAGTATTATCAGTAACAATGAGCAGTTCTTC. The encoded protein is CASSIISNNEQFF.

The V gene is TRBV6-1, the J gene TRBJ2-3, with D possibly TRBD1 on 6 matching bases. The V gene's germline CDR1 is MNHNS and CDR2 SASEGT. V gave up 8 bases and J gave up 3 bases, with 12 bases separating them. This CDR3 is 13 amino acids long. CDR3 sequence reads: CASGGRGTDTQYF. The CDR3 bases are TGTGCCAGCGGGGGCAGGGGAACAGATACGCAGTATTTT.

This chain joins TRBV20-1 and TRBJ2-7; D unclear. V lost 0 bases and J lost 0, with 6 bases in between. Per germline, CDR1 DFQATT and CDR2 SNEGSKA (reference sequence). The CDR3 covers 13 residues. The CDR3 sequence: CSAREYYSYEQYF. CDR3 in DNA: TGCAGTGCTAGAGAGTATTACTCCTACGAGCAGTACTTC.